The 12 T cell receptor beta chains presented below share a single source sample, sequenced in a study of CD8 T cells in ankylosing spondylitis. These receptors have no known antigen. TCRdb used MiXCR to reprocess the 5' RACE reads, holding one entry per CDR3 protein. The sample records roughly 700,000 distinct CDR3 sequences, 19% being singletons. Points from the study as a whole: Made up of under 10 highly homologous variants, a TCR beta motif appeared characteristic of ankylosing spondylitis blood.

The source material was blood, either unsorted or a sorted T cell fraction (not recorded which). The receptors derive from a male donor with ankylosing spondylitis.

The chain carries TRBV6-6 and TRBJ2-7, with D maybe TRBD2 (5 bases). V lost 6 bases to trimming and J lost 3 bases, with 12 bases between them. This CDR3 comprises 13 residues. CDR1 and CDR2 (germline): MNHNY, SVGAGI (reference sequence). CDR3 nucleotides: TGTGCCAGCAGCGAGGACTCCAACTACGAGCAGTACTTC. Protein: CASSEDSNYEQYF.

The CDR3: CSVETAGTEAFF. The DNA for the CDR3 is TGCAGCGTTGAGACCGCGGGGACTGAAGCTTTCTTT. The V call is TRBV29-1, the J call TRBJ1-1; D remains ambiguous. V gave up 3 bases and J gave up 5 bases, with 10 bases separating them. CDR3 length equals 12 residues. Germline V gene lookup returns CDR1 SQVTM and CDR2 ANQGSEA.

CDR3 in amino acids: CASSCRDCYGYTF. The CDR3 bases are TGTGCCAGCTCCTGCCGGGATTGCTATGGCTACACCTTC. The rearrangement joins TRBV12-3 or TRBV12-4 to TRBJ1-2; D is uncertain. This CDR3 comprises 13 residues. Trimming shortened V by 8 bases and J by 4 bases, and 14 bases separated the two germline ends.

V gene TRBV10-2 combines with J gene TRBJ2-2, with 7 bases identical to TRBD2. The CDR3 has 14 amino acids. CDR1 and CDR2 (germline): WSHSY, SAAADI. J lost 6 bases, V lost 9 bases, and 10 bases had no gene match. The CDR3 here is CASSSGRIPGELFF. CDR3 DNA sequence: TGCGCCAGTTCCTCCGGGAGGATTCCCGGGGAGCTGTTTTTT.

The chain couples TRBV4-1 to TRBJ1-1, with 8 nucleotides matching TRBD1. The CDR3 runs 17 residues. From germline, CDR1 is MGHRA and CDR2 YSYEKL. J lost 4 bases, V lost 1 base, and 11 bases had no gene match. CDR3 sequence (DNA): TGCGCCAGCAGCCAAGCGACAGGGGTACTTTTCGTCACTGAAGCTTTCTTT. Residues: CASSQATGVLFVTEAFF.

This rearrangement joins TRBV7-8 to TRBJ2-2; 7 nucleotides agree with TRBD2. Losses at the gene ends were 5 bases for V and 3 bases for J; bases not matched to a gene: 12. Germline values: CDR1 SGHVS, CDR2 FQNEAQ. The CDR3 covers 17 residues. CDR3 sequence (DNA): TGTGCCAGCAGCCGACGCTGGCGGGAGTGGGACACCGGGGAGCTGTTTTTT. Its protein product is CASSRRWREWDTGELFF.

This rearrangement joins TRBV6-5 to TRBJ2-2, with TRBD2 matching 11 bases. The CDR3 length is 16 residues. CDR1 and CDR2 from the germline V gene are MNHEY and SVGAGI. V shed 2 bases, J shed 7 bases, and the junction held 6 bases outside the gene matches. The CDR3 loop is CASSYLAGGPSGELFF. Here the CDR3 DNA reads TGTGCCAGCAGTTACCTAGCGGGAGGACCTAGCGGGGAGCTGTTTTTT.

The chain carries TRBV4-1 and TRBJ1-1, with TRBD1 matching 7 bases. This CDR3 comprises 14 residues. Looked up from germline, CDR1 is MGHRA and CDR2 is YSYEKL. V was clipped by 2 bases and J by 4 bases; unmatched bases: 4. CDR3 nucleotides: TGCGCCAGCAGCCAATTTACAGGGGCCACTGAAGCTTTCTTT. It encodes CASSQFTGATEAFF.

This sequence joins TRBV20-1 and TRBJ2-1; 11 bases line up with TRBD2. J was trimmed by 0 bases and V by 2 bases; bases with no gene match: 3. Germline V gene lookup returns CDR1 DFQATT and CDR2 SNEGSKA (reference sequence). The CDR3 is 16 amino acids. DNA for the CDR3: TGCAGTGCTAGATCTAGCGGGGGGAGCTCCTACAATGAGCAGTTCTTC. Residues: CSARSSGGSSYNEQFF.

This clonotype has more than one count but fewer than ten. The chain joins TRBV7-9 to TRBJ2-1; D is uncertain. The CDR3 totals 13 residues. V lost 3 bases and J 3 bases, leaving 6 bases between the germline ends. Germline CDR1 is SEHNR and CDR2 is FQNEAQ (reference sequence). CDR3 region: CASSLSHYNEQFF. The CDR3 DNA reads TGTGCCAGCAGCTTGAGCCACTACAATGAGCAGTTCTTC. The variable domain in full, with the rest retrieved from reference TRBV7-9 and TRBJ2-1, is DTGVSQNPRHKITKRGQNVTFRCDPISEHNRLYWYRQTLGQGPEFLTYFQNEAQLEKSRLLSDRFSAERPKGSFSTLEIQRTEQGDSAMYLCASSLSHYNEQFFGPGTRLTVL.

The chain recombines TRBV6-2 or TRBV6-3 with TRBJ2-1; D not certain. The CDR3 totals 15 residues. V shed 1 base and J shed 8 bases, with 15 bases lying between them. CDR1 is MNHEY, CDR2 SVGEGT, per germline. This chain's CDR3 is CASSYLGSPGHEQFF. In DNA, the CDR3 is TGTGCCAGCAGTTACTTGGGCTCGCCCGGCCATGAGCAGTTCTTC.

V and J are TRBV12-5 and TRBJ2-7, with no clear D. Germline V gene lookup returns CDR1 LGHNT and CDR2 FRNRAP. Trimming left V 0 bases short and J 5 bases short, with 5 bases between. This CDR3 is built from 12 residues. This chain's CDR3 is CASGLVGNEQYF. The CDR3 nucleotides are TGTGCTAGTGGTTTGGTAGGGAACGAGCAGTACTTC.